This T cell receptor beta chain was captured by sequencing in a study of blood T cell repertoires in COVID-19. Looking at the study overall: In each case, the material was cDNA or gDNA derived from T cells, B-cell-depleted T cells, or PBMCs.

Looked up from germline, CDR1 is LNHDA and CDR2 is SQIVND (reference sequence). The CDR3 covers 14 residues. In regard to this clone: The junction does not match germline at one end; this may be a read error.

Only in-frame clones appear in the TCRdb table, and some are missing; sequencing was by immunoSEQ multiplex PCR. Counted here are about 73,000 clones, 65% to 85% occurring once; the ten biggest clones make up roughly 2.5%. This chain joins TRBV19 and TRBJ2-3; 10 bases fit TRBD2. This receptor was identified in an elderly man with active or convalescent COVID-19. Source material: peripheral blood. CDR3 in amino acids: CASRIAGGEDTQYF. The CDR3 DNA follows: TGTGCCAGTAGGATAGCGGGAGGCGAAGATACGCAGTATTTT.